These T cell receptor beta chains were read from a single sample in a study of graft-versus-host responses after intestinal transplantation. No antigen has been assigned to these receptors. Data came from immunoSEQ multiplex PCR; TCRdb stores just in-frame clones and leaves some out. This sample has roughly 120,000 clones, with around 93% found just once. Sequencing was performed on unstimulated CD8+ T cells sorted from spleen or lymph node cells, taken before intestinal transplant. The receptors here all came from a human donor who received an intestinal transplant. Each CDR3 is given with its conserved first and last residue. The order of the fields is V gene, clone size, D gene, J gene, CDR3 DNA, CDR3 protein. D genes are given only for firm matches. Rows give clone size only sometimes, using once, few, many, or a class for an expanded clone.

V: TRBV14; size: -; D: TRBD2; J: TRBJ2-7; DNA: TGTGCCAGCAGCCTTGGGCAGGGAGGGACGAAGTCCTACGAGCAGTACTTC; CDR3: CASSLGQGGTKSYEQYF
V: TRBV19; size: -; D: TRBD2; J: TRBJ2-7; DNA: TGTGCCAGTAGTGTGACTAGCGGGAGTTCCTACGAGCAGTACTTC; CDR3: CASSVTSGSSYEQYF
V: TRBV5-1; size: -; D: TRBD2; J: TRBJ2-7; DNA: TGCGCCAGCAGCTTGTATAGCGGGAGGAGGGTATACGAGCAGTACTTC; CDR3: CASSLYSGRRVYEQYF
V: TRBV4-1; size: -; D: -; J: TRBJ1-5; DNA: TGCGCCAGCAGCCAAGTTCCCGTTCTCGGGGACCTCAATCAGCCCCAGCATTTT; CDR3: CASSQVPVLGDLNQPQHF
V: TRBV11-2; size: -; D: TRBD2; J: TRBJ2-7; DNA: TGTGCCAGCAGTTCCCGACACAGACTAGCGGGAACCTACGAGCAGTACTTC; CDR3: CASSSRHRLAGTYEQYF
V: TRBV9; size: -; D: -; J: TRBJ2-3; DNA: TGTGCCAGCAGCGTATGGGACACCGCTTCTAGCACAGATACGCAGTATTTT; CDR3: CASSVWDTASSTDTQYF
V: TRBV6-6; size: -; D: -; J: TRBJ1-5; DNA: TGTGCCAGCAGGGCGGGGGGTCGGCAGCCCCAGCATTTT; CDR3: CASRAGGRQPQHF
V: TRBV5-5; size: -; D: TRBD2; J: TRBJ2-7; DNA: TGTGCCAGCAGCTTAGCGGGACCCTACGAGCAGTACTTC; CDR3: CASSLAGPYEQYF
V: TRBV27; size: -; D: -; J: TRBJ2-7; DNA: TGTGCCAGCAGTTTAACAGGCGGCGCATACTACGAGCAGTACTTC; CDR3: CASSLTGGAYYEQYF
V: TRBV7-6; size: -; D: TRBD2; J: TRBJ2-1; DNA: TGTGCCAGCAGCTTAGGCGGGGGGGGGTACAATGAGCAGTTCTTC; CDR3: CASSLGGGGYNEQFF
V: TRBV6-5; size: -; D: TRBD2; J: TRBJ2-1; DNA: TGTGCCAGCAGTTACTCGACTAGCGGAAACAATGAGCAGTTCTTC; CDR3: CASSYSTSGNNEQFF
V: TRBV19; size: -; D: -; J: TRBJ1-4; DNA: TGTGCCAGTAGTATCTCGACTGAAAAACTGTTTTTT; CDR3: CASSISTEKLFF
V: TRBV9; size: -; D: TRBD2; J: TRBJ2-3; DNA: TGTGCCAGCAGCCCCGCTAGCGGGAGGACGGATACGCAGTATTTT; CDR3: CASSPASGRTDTQYF
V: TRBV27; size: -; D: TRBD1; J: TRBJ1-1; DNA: TGTGCCAGCAGTCCGGACAGGGGAAACACTGAAGCTTTCTTT; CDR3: CASSPDRGNTEAFF
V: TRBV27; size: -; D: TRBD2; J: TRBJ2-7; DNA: TGTGCCAGCAGTTTAGCGGGGGGGAGGTACGAGCAGTACTTC; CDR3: CASSLAGGRYEQYF
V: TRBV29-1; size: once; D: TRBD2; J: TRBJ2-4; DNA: TGCAGCGTTGAAGAGGCTAGCGGACAGTACTTC; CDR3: CSVEEASGQYF
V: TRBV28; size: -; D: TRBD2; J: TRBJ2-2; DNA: TGTGCCAGCAGAACGGGACTAGCGGGAGAGAACACCGGGGAGCTGTTTTTT; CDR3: CASRTGLAGENTGELFF
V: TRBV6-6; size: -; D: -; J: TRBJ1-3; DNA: TGTGCCAGCAGTTACCCGATCGGGGAAGCTGGAAACACCATATATTTT; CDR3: CASSYPIGEAGNTIYF
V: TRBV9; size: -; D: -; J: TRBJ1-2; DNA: TGTGCCAGCAGCGTTCACATGGAGGGGGAGGGCTACACCTTC; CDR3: CASSVHMEGEGYTF
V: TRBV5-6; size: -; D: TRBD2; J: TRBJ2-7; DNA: TGTGCCAGCAGCTTGGGCGGGGGCTCCTACGAGCAGTACTTC; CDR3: CASSLGGGSYEQYF
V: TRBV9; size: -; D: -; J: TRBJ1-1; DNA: TGTGCCAGCAGCCCCCCCGGGGGTTCCGCTTTCTTT; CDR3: CASSPPGGSAFF
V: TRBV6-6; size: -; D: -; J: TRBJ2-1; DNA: TGTGCCAGCAGTTACTCCGGCAGGGGAGGGGATGAGCAGTTCTTC; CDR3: CASSYSGRGGDEQFF
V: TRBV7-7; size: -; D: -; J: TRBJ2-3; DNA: TGTGCCAGCAGCACATCAGATACGCAGTATTTT; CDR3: CASSTSDTQYF
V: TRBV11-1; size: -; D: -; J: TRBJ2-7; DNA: TGTGCCAGCAGCCCCCACTCGGGAAATCTCGAGCAGTACTTC; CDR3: CASSPHSGNLEQYF
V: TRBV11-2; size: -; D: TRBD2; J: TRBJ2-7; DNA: TGTGCCAGCAGCTTAGCTGTGGCTAGCGGAGCCTACGAGCAGTACTTC; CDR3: CASSLAVASGAYEQYF
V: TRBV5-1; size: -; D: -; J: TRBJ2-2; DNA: TGCGCCAGCAGCCCGCGTTGGGACACCGGGGAGCTGTTTTTT; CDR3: CASSPRWDTGELFF